This is a list of T cell receptor beta chains from one sample in a study of T cell responses to AZD1222 COVID-19 vaccine. Here immunoSEQ multiplex PCR was the method, and the copy in TCRdb shows in-frame clones only, minus some. This table holds approximately 100,000 clones, 90% to 95% found once. The specimen was peripheral blood, collected on day 0 of AZD1222 vaccination. Every receptor here comes from an adult in good health. CDR3s include the opening cysteine and the closing phenylalanine or tryptophan. The D gene is left open where the match is weak. Clone sizes are given selectively: once, few, many, or a class where the clone is expanded.

size	J	V	D	CDR3	DNA
.	TRBJ2-2	TRBV5-1	.	CASSFGTGELFF	TGCGCCAGCAGCTTCGGCACCGGGGAGCTGTTTTTT
.	TRBJ1-5	TRBV7-8	.	CASSGTNQPQHF	TGTGCCAGCAGCGGGACAAATCAGCCCCAGCATTTT
.	TRBJ1-4	TRBV7-7	.	CASSLGPGAGEKLFF	TGTGCCAGCAGCTTAGGGCCAGGGGCGGGTGAAAAACTGTTTTTT
once	TRBJ1-6	TRBV7-3	TRBD1	CASSADREGPLHF	TGTGCCAGCAGCGCGGACAGGGAAGGTCCCCTCCACTTT
.	TRBJ2-1	TRBV9	.	CASSVVPTYNEQFF	TGTGCCAGCAGCGTAGTGCCAACCTACAATGAGCAGTTCTTC
.	TRBJ1-1	TRBV5-1	.	CASSLTGFMDTEAFF	TGCGCCAGCAGCTTAACAGGGTTTATGGACACTGAAGCTTTCTTT
.	TRBJ1-4	TRBV7-9	.	CASSLAATPKEKLFF	TGTGCCAGCAGCTTAGCAGCCACCCCCAAAGAAAAACTGTTTTTT
.	TRBJ2-2	TRBV2	TRBD1	CASSETGGAGAGELFF	TGTGCCAGCAGTGAGACAGGGGGCGCGGGCGCCGGGGAGCTGTTTTTT
.	TRBJ1-6	TRBV12-3/TRBV12-4	.	CASSLGGSPLHF	TGTGCCAGCAGTTTAGGGGGTTCACCCCTCCACTTT
.	TRBJ2-1	TRBV7-2	.	CASSQGNYNEQFF	TGTGCCAGCAGTCAGGGGAACTACAATGAGCAGTTCTTC
.	TRBJ1-1	TRBV29-1	.	CSAPQGRGEAFF	TGCAGCGCCCCGCAGGGACGGGGTGAAGCTTTCTTT
.	TRBJ1-4	TRBV11-1	.	CASSPSGTLNEKLFF	TGTGCCAGCAGTCCATCCGGGACACTTAATGAAAAACTGTTTTTT
few	TRBJ2-7	TRBV10-3	.	CAISRGAPNEQYF	TGTGCCATCTCTCGGGGGGCTCCCAACGAGCAGTACTTC
.	TRBJ1-1	TRBV5-1	.	CASSLVGDTEAFF	TGCGCCAGCAGCTTGGTGGGCGATACTGAAGCTTTCTTT
few	TRBJ1-1	TRBV6-5	.	CASSFGAYGGDTEAFF	TGTGCCAGCAGTTTTGGGGCTTATGGGGGGGACACTGAAGCTTTCTTT
.	TRBJ1-5	TRBV19	.	CASSIERGNQPQHF	TGTGCCAGTAGTATCGAAAGGGGAAATCAGCCCCAGCATTTT
.	TRBJ1-1	TRBV7-8	TRBD1	CASSLPGTANEAFF	TGTGCCAGCAGCTTGCCCGGGACAGCTAATGAAGCTTTCTTT
.	TRBJ2-3	TRBV6-1	.	CASSVQAGGRVDTQYF	TGTGCCAGCAGTGTCCAAGCGGGCGGGCGTGTAGATACGCAGTATTTT
few	TRBJ1-2	TRBV10-3	TRBD1	CAISQPGQGIYGYTF	TGTGCCATCAGTCAACCGGGACAGGGGATCTATGGCTACACCTTC
.	TRBJ2-1	TRBV7-2	TRBD2	CASTLAGGYNEQFF	TGTGCCAGCACACTAGCGGGGGGGTACAATGAGCAGTTCTTC
.	TRBJ1-1	TRBV18	.	CASSVRTVNTEAFF	TGTGCCAGCTCTGTACGGACAGTGAACACTGAAGCTTTCTTT
.	TRBJ2-2	TRBV19	TRBD2	CASSMAGLAGGELFF	TGTGCCAGTAGTATGGCAGGACTAGCGGGCGGGGAGCTGTTTTTT
.	TRBJ1-2	TRBV2	.	CASSALGRGLGGYTF	TGTGCCAGCAGTGCGTTGGGCAGGGGATTAGGTGGCTACACCTTC
.	TRBJ2-1	TRBV6-5	TRBD1	CASSYSGQGGNEQFF	TGTGCCAGCAGTTACTCTGGACAGGGAGGCAATGAGCAGTTCTTC
once	TRBJ2-3	TRBV3-1/TRBV3-2	.	CASSLRSGDTQYF	TGTGCCAGCAGTTTAAGAAGCGGCGATACGCAGTATTTT
.	TRBJ1-2	TRBV27	.	CASRGSRANYGYTF	TGTGCCAGCAGAGGCAGTCGGGCTAACTATGGCTACACCTTC
.	TRBJ2-7	TRBV18	.	CASSPPPLGTSSYEQYF	TGTGCCAGCTCACCACCCCCCCTGGGGACAAGCTCCTACGAGCAGTACTTC
once	TRBJ2-1	TRBV3-1/TRBV3-2	.	CASSPGGGLGVF	TGTGCCAGCAGCCCCGGGGGAGGTCTAGGGGTCTTC
once	TRBJ1-1	TRBV9	.	CASSSRSLNTEAFF	TGTGCCAGCAGCTCCCGGTCCCTCAACACTGAAGCTTTCTTT
.	TRBJ2-7	TRBV27	.	CASSLRQFYEQYF	TGTGCCAGCAGTTTAAGGCAGTTTTACGAGCAGTACTTC
.	TRBJ1-5	TRBV18	TRBD1	CASSPLGQGGRSAQHF	TGTGCCAGCTCACCTTTAGGACAGGGGGGACGGTCGGCCCAGCATTTT
.	TRBJ1-2	TRBV5-6	.	CASSLVGISGYTF	TGTGCCAGCAGCTTGGTAGGGATTTCTGGCTACACCTTC
few	TRBJ2-7	TRBV5-1	.	CASSATTYEQYF	TGCGCCAGCAGCGCGACAACCTACGAGCAGTACTTC
.	TRBJ2-5	TRBV7-6	.	CASSLDPGAQETQYF	TGTGCCAGCAGCTTAGATCCAGGAGCCCAAGAGACCCAGTACTTC
.	TRBJ2-7	TRBV7-2	TRBD2	CASSPGGYEQYF	TGTGCCAGCAGCCCGGGAGGCTACGAGCAGTACTTC
.	TRBJ1-5	TRBV6-5	TRBD1	CASRTGAYSNQPQHF	TGTGCCAGCAGGACAGGGGCCTATAGCAATCAGCCCCAGCATTTT
.	TRBJ1-1	TRBV6-5	.	CASSKTGFNTEAFF	TGTGCCAGCAGCAAAACAGGGTTCAACACTGAAGCTTTCTTT
.	TRBJ1-2	TRBV3-1/TRBV3-2	.	CASSDTGPGGYTF	TGTGCCAGCAGCGATACAGGGCCGGGAGGCTACACCTTC
.	TRBJ1-6	TRBV6-2/TRBV6-3	.	CASSYDPAYNSPLHF	TGTGCCAGCAGTTACGATCCAGCTTATAATTCACCCCTCCACTTT
.	TRBJ1-2	TRBV12-3/TRBV12-4	.	CASGRGGGYTF	TGTGCCAGCGGCAGGGGTGGAGGCTACACCTTC
.	TRBJ1-4	TRBV4-3	TRBD1	CASSQARDRNEKLFF	TGCGCCAGCAGCCAAGCCCGGGACAGGAATGAAAAACTGTTTTTT
.	TRBJ2-7	TRBV27	.	CASSFSGYYEQYF	TGTGCCAGCAGTTTTTCCGGATACTACGAGCAGTACTTC
.	TRBJ1-3	TRBV5-5	.	CASSLSTDSGNTIYF	TGTGCCAGCAGCTTGAGCACAGACTCTGGAAACACCATATATTTT
.	TRBJ2-7	TRBV6-2/TRBV6-3	.	CASSRHRSYEQYF	TGTGCCAGCAGTCGACACCGCTCCTACGAGCAGTACTTC
.	TRBJ2-5	TRBV10-2	TRBD1	CASSEPRQGQETQYF	TGCGCCAGCAGTGAGCCCCGACAGGGGCAAGAGACCCAGTACTTC
.	TRBJ1-5	TRBV5-1	TRBD1	CASSPGTVSNQPQHF	TGCGCCAGCAGCCCAGGGACAGTTAGCAATCAGCCCCAGCATTTT
.	TRBJ1-3	TRBV2	.	CASPQLESGNTIYF	TGTGCCAGCCCCCAGCTGGAATCTGGAAACACCATATATTTT
.	TRBJ1-2	TRBV20-1	.	CSARTGTDYTF	TGCAGTGCTCGAACAGGGACGGACTACACCTTC
.	TRBJ1-6	TRBV7-2	TRBD1	CASSFKTGDNSPLHF	TGTGCCAGCAGCTTTAAGACAGGGGATAATTCACCCCTCCACTTT
.	TRBJ1-2	TRBV7-2	.	CASSVGIGTSYGYTF	TGTGCCAGCAGCGTGGGTATCGGGACTTCCTATGGCTACACCTTC
.	TRBJ1-2	TRBV19	.	CASSISVDNHYGYTF	TGTGCCAGTAGTATCTCCGTCGACAATCACTATGGCTACACCTTC
.	TRBJ1-3	TRBV12-3/TRBV12-4	.	CASSSSSGNTIYF	TGTGCCAGCAGTTCGAGCTCTGGAAACACCATATATTTT
once	TRBJ1-4	TRBV27	TRBD1	CASSSRDRRNEKLFF	TGTGCCAGCAGTTCCAGGGACAGAAGAAATGAAAAACTGTTTTTT
.	TRBJ2-1	TRBV7-3	.	CASSYTGLGMNEQFF	TGTGCCAGCAGCTACACGGGGCTGGGTATGAATGAGCAGTTCTTC
.	TRBJ1-3	TRBV5-1	TRBD1	CASRPGQPGNTIYF	TGCGCCAGCAGACCGGGACAGCCTGGAAACACCATATATTTT
.	TRBJ1-5	TRBV3-1/TRBV3-2	.	CASSQGWDGPQHF	TGTGCCAGCAGCCAAGGGTGGGACGGTCCCCAGCATTTT
.	TRBJ2-1	TRBV6-5	.	CASSMGEFAKNEQFF	TGTGCCAGCAGTATGGGGGAATTTGCTAAGAATGAGCAGTTCTTC
.	TRBJ1-2	TRBV9	.	CASSGRGDFNYGYTF	TGTGCCAGCAGTGGCAGGGGCGATTTTAACTATGGCTACACCTTC
.	TRBJ2-7	TRBV27	.	CASSLKIGGPYEQYF	TGTGCCAGCAGTCTAAAAATTGGGGGCCCCTACGAGCAGTACTTC